Each of the 8 T cell receptor beta chains below was sequenced from the same sample in a study of cytomegalovirus exposure and HLA in healthy donors. The PCR was carried out with 60 Vbeta primers and 13 Jbeta primers. Only in-frame clones appear in the TCRdb table, and some are missing; sequencing was by immunoSEQ multiplex PCR. There are some 200,000 clones in the sample; more than 85% occur only once, and more than 0.8% lies in the top ten. The sample taken for sequencing was PBMCs. Receptor source: a young woman in good health and CMV-seronegative.

The chain carries TRBV19 and TRBJ2-2, with 7 bases aligning to TRBD1. Germline CDR1 reads LNHDA; CDR2 reads SQIVND (reference sequence). The CDR3 sequence is 13 residues long. After removal of 5 bases from V and 6 bases from J, the junction contained 3 bases not matched to a gene. The CDR3 sequence: CASSVDRAGELFF. Here the CDR3 DNA reads TGTGCCAGTAGTGTTGACAGGGCCGGGGAGCTGTTTTTT.

The gene calls are TRBV6-5 and TRBJ2-7, with unresolved D. The germline gives CDR1 MNHEY, CDR2 SVGAGI. The V end was cut by 0 bases, the J end by 6 bases, with 9 bases between. The CDR3 sequence is 13 residues long. The CDR3, as DNA: TGTGCCAGCAGTTACTCGACTGCTCTCGAGCAGTACTTC. Translation: CASSYSTALEQYF.

This clone is a singleton in its sample. This chain connects TRBV5-1 to TRBJ2-7; the match to TRBD2 covers 13 bases. This CDR3 comprises 14 residues. Germline V gene sequence: CDR1 SGHRS, CDR2 YFSETQ. Trimming cost V 7 bases and J 2 bases; bases outside gene matches: 3. The CDR3 spells CASALAGGPYEQYF. Here the CDR3 DNA reads TGCGCCAGCGCACTAGCGGGGGGGCCCTACGAGCAGTACTTC.

The J gene is TRBJ2-7, the V gene TRBV11-2; 7 positions match TRBD2. Per the germline V gene, CDR1 is SGHAT and CDR2 is FQNNGV. The CDR3 contains 17 residues. The J segment lost 1 base and the V segment lost 5 bases, leaving 14 bases of the junction unmatched. The CDR3 bases are TGTGCCAGCAGCCCTATTGGGGGGGTATTTGGGTCCTACGAGCAGTACTTC. Its protein is CASSPIGGVFGSYEQYF.

V usage is TRBV6-5 and J usage is TRBJ2-5; 9 nucleotides align to TRBD1. The CDR3 has 15 residues. Germline V gene sequence: CDR1 MNHEY, CDR2 SVGAGI. V lost 2 bases to trimming and J lost 1 base; unmatched junction nucleotides: 2. CDR3 protein: CASSYGQGLQETQYF. The DNA for the CDR3 is TGTGCCAGCAGTTACGGACAGGGGCTCCAAGAGACCCAGTACTTC.

This chain uses TRBV6-1 with TRBJ1-1, with D possibly matching TRBD1 (5 bases). V was clipped by 7 bases and J by 4 bases, with 13 bases between them. Germline values: CDR1 MNHNS, CDR2 SASEGT. CDR3 size: 13 residues. The CDR3 DNA is TGTGCCAGCACCCCCGCTCAGGGCACTGAAGCTTTCTTT. It is translated as CASTPAQGTEAFF.

The chain joins TRBV19 to TRBJ1-6; 7 bases fit TRBD1. V shed 6 bases and J 8 bases; nucleotides not matched to a gene: 1. Germline CDR1 LNHDA, CDR2 SQIVND (reference sequence). The CDR3 sequence is 12 residues long. The CDR3 region is CASSDRDSPLHF. The CDR3 DNA is TGTGCCAGTAGCGACAGGGATTCACCCCTCCACTTT.

The CDR3 spells CASSSPEGQGDQPQHF. CDR3 DNA: TGTGCCAGCAGCTCCCCGGAAGGACAGGGCGATCAGCCCCAGCATTTT. V is TRBV7-2 and J is TRBJ1-5, with 8 bases aligning to TRBD1. The CDR3 totals 16 residues. The V segment lost 4 bases and the J segment 5 bases; nucleotides outside the gene matches: 10. Germline V CDR1 and CDR2: SGHTA, FQGNSA. Looking up the rest from reference TRBV7-2 and TRBJ1-5 gives the full variable domain: GAGVSQSPSNKVTEKGKDVELRCDPISGHTALYWYRQSLGQGLEFLIYFQGNSAPDKSGLPSDRFSAERTGGSVSTLTIQRTQQEDSAVYLCASSSPEGQGDQPQHFGDGTRLSIL.